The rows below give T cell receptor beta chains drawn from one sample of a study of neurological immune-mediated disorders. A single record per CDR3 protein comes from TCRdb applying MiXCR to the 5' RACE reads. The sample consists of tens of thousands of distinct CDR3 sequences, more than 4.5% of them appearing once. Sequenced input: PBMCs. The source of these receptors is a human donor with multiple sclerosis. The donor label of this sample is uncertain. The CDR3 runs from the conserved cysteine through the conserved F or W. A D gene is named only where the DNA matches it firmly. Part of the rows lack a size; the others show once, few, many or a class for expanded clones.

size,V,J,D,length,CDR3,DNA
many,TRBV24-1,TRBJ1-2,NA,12,CATSDWTNGYTF,TGTGCCACCAGTGATTGGACAAATGGCTACACCTTC
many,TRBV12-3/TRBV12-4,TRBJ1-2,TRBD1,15,CASSLRQGLKDGYTF,TGTGCCAGCAGTTTGAGACAGGGGTTAAAAGATGGCTACACCTTC
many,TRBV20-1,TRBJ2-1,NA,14,CSASKRGTHNEQFF,TGCAGTGCTAGCAAGCGTGGGACCCACAATGAGCAGTTCTTC
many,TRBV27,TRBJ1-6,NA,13,CASSSNRDSPLHF,TGTGCCAGCAGTAGCAATAGGGATTCACCCCTCCACTTT
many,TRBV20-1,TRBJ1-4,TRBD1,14,CSARPGGINEKLFF,TGCAGTGCTAGGCCAGGGGGGATCAATGAAAAACTGTTTTTT
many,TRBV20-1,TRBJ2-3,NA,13,CSIRRGRADTQYF,TGCAGTATCCGGCGAGGAAGGGCAGATACGCAGTATTTT
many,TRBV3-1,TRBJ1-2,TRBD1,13,CASSRRTGDGYTF,TGTGCCAGCAGCCGCCGGACAGGGGATGGCTACACCTTC
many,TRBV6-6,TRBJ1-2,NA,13,CASRGNASPGYTF,TGTGCCAGCAGGGGTAACGCCTCACCGGGCTACACCTTC
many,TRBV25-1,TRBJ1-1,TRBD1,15,CASSEYGDRGLEAFF,TGTGCCAGCAGTGAATATGGGGACAGGGGGCTTGAAGCTTTCTTT
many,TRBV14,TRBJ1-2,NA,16,CASSQFTGATFLGYTF,TGTGCCAGCAGCCAGTTTACAGGAGCCACGTTCCTTGGCTACACCTTC
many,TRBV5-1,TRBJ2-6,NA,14,CASMPGAGANVLTF,TGCGCCAGCATGCCAGGGGCTGGGGCCAACGTCCTGACTTTC
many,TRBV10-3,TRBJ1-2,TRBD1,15,CAITAGQISKDGYTF,TGTGCCATAACTGCGGGACAGATTTCCAAGGATGGCTACACCTTC
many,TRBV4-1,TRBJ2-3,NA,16,CASRLASAGLTDTQYF,TGCGCCAGCAGACTCGCGAGCGCCGGACTCACAGATACGCAGTATTTT
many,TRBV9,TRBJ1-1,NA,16,CASSVGSRGLGTEAFF,TGTGCCAGCAGCGTAGGGTCGCGGGGGCTAGGAACTGAAGCTTTCTTT
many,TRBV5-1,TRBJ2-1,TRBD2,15,CASTVAGGFYNEQFF,TGCGCCAGCACCGTTGCGGGGGGATTCTACAATGAGCAGTTCTTC
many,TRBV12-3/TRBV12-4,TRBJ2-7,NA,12,CASSSQVYEQYF,TGTGCCAGCAGCTCCCAGGTTTACGAGCAGTACTTC
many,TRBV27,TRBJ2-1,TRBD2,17,CASSLSPGTSGDNEQFF,TGTGCCAGCAGTTTATCACCCGGGACTAGCGGAGACAATGAGCAGTTCTTC
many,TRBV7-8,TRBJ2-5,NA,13,CASSAGNQETQYF,TGTGCCAGCAGCGCGGGCAACCAAGAGACCCAGTACTTC
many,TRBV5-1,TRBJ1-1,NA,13,CASSLVGMTEAFF,TGCGCCAGCAGCTTGGTGGGGATGACTGAAGCTTTCTTT
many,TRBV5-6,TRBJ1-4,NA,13,CASSLPGHEKLFF,TGTGCCAGCAGCTTACCCGGACATGAAAAACTGTTTTTT
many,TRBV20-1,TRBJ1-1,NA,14,CSASPWDLNTEAFF,TGCAGTGCTAGTCCTTGGGACCTGAACACTGAAGCTTTCTTT
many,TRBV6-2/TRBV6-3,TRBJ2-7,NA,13,CASRRDGSYEQYF,TGTGCCAGCAGACGGGACGGATCCTACGAGCAGTACTTC
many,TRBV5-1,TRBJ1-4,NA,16,CASSLARNNQGEKLFF,TGCGCCAGCAGCTTGGCCAGGAACAACCAGGGGGAAAAACTGTTTTTT
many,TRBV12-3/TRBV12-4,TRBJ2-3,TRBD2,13,CASLRGGTDTQYF,TGTGCCAGTCTGCGGGGGGGCACAGATACGCAGTATTTT
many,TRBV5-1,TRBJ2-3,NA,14,CASSDSPSTDTQYF,TGCGCCAGCAGCGACAGCCCCAGCACAGATACGCAGTATTTT
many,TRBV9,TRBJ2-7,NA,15,CASSFSAQATYEQYF,TGTGCCAGCAGCTTTTCTGCTCAGGCCACCTACGAGCAGTACTTC
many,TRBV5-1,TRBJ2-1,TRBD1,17,CASSLTGQGLSYNEQFF,TGCGCCAGCAGCTTGACCGGACAGGGCCTTTCCTACAATGAGCAGTTCTTC
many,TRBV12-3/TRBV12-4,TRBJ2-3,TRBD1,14,CASSGQVTTDTQYF,TGTGCCAGCAGTGGACAGGTTACCACAGATACGCAGTATTTT
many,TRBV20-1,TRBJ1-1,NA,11,CSAPWEAEAFF,TGCAGTGCACCTTGGGAGGCTGAAGCTTTCTTT
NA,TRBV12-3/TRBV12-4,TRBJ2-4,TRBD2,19,CASSFIGLAGGFAKNIQYF,TGTGCCAGCAGTTTCATTGGACTAGCGGGGGGGTTTGCCAAAAACATTCAGTACTTC
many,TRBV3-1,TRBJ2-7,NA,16,CASSQDFPLNSYEQYF,TGTGCCAGCAGCCAAGATTTTCCACTGAACTCCTACGAGCAGTACTTC
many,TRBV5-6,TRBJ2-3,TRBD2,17,CASSLALAGVSTDTQYF,TGTGCCAGCAGCTTGGCACTAGCGGGAGTTAGCACAGATACGCAGTATTTT
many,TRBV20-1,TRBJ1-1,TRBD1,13,CSASTGPNTEAFF,TGCAGTGCCTCGACAGGGCCCAACACTGAAGCTTTCTTT
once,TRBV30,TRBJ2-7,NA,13,CAAHDRRRGEQYF,TGTGCCGCACACGACAGGCGGCGGGGGGAGCAGTACTTC
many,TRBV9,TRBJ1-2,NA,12,CASSRTSYGYTF,TGTGCCAGCAGCCGAACTTCCTATGGCTACACCTTC
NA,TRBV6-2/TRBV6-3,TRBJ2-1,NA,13,CASSRLLVNEQFF,TGTGCCAGCAGCCGGCTACTAGTCAATGAGCAGTTCTTC
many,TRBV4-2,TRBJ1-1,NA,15,CASSQDSGATTEAFF,TGTGCCAGCAGCCAAGATTCGGGGGCTACAACTGAAGCTTTCTTT
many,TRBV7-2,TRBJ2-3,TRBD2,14,CASSLAGGADTQYF,TGTGCCAGCAGCTTAGCTGGGGGGGCAGATACGCAGTATTTT
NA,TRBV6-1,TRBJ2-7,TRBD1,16,CASSNNRGMGSYEQYF,TGTGCCAGCAGTAATAACAGGGGAATGGGATCCTACGAGCAGTACTTC
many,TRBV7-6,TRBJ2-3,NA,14,CASSLRGVSDTQYF,TGTGCCAGCAGCTTACGAGGGGTGTCAGATACGCAGTATTTT
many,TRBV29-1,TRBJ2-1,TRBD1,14,CSAEDRLSYNEQFF,TGCAGCGCCGAGGACAGGCTCTCCTACAATGAGCAGTTCTTC
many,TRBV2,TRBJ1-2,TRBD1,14,CASSGRTGFYGYTF,TGTGCCAGCAGCGGAAGGACAGGGTTCTATGGCTACACCTTC
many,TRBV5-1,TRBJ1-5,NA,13,CASSLSGDQPQHF,TGCGCCAGCAGCTTGTCAGGGGATCAGCCCCAGCATTTT
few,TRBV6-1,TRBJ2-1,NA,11,CASSEAEEQFF,TGTGCCAGCAGTGAAGCGGAAGAGCAGTTCTTC
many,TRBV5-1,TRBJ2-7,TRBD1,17,CASSFFNWGTDTYEQYF,TGCGCCAGCAGCTTTTTTAATTGGGGGACAGATACCTACGAGCAGTACTTC